Shown below are 6 T cell receptor beta chains from a single sample sequenced in a study of T cells in Graves' hyperthyroidism and ophthalmopathy. RNA transcripts yielded amplified TCR beta CDR3 regions. TCR CDR3 regions were first amplified by RT-PCR with HTBI primers. TCRdb passed the multiplex PCR reads through MiXCR, listing each CDR3 protein once. The data show approximately 370,000 distinct CDR3 sequences, approximately 15% seen once. The sequencing input was blood. Every receptor here comes from a woman aged 25-40 years with Graves' hyperthyroidism.

In its sample, this clonotype was seen many times. CDR3 sequence reads: CASSLEAGGRRYEQYF. CDR3 nucleotide sequence: TGTGCCAGCAGCTTAGAGGCGGGCGGGAGGCGTTACGAGCAGTACTTC. This sequence joins TRBV7-8 and TRBJ2-7, with 8 bases lining up with TRBD2. V shed 1 base and J 4 bases; nucleotides not matched to a gene: 9. This CDR3 comprises 16 residues. Germline CDR1 reads SGHVS; CDR2 reads FQNEAQ.

This clonotype was counted only a few times. The J gene is TRBJ1-4, the V gene TRBV5-1; D unclear. Germline values: CDR1 SGHRS, CDR2 YFSETQ. The CDR3 has 15 amino acids. V shed 6 bases and J shed 0 bases, with 12 bases lying between them. DNA of the CDR3: TGCGCCAGCACCCGACTCTCTGCAACTAATGAAAAACTGTTTTTT. It translates to CASTRLSATNEKLFF.

This clonotype appeared a single time. The J gene is TRBJ2-6, the V gene TRBV30; TRBD1 might be the D (6 bases). Looked up from germline, CDR1 is GTSNPN and CDR2 is SVGIG (reference sequence). The CDR3 totals 15 residues. The ends were cut back, 2 bases at V and 0 bases at J, with 8 bases in the middle. The CDR3 DNA reads as TGTGCCTGGAGTATAGGGGGCTCTGGGGCCAACGTCCTGACTTTC. Residues: CAWSIGGSGANVLTF.

This clonotype showed up many times. V gene TRBV13 combines with J gene TRBJ2-1; perhaps TRBD1 as D (5 bases). V dropped 5 bases and J dropped 8 bases, with 28 bases sitting between them. Germline assignment: CDR1 PRHDT and CDR2 FYEKMQ (reference sequence). This CDR3 has 18 residues. The CDR3 DNA follows: TGTGCCAGCAGCCCCGCGCCGGGCGGCCTAGGAGAAGGGGATGAGCAGTTCTTC. This encodes CASSPAPGGLGEGDEQFF.

The sample holds many counts of this clonotype. The rearrangement uses TRBV28 and TRBJ2-7, with D possibly called TRBD1 or TRBD2 (5 bases each). CDR3 length equals 15 residues. Per germline, CDR1 MDHEN and CDR2 SYDVKM. Trimming cost V 1 base and J 6 bases, with 16 bases left between them. CDR3 bases: TGTGCCAGCAGTTTATCGACCGGGGCGAGGTTCGAGCAGTACTTC. Translated: CASSLSTGARFEQYF.

At least ten counts were recorded for this clonotype. The J gene is TRBJ1-1, the V gene TRBV7-8, with a possible D match to TRBD1 (6 bases). V was pared by 2 bases and J by 4 bases, with 8 bases between. The CDR3 is 13 residues long. Germline lookup yields CDR1 SGHVS and CDR2 FQNEAQ. CDR3 nucleotide sequence: TGTGCCAGCAGCTTAACGGGGGCCACTGAAGCTTTCTTT. Translated: CASSLTGATEAFF.